This T cell receptor (beta chain) was identified in a study of control samples from healthy donors and cancer patients. J was trimmed by 3 bases and V by 1 base; bases with no gene match: 5. CDR3 size: 16 residues. Germline values: CDR1 MGHRA, CDR2 YSYEKL. Clones were read by immunoSEQ multiplex PCR, and TCRdb kept only the in-frame ones, dropping some. Among about 73,000 clones, 85% to 90% were seen once, and the ten largest hold over 15%. The sample was PBMCs. This TCR derives from a man aged 55 to 70 with lung cancer. V and J are TRBV4-1 and TRBJ2-2, with 7 positions matching TRBD1. The CDR3 protein is CASSQGGGGYTGELFF. As DNA, the CDR3 is TGCGCCAGCAGCCAAGGAGGGGGCGGGTACACCGGGGAGCTGTTTTTT.